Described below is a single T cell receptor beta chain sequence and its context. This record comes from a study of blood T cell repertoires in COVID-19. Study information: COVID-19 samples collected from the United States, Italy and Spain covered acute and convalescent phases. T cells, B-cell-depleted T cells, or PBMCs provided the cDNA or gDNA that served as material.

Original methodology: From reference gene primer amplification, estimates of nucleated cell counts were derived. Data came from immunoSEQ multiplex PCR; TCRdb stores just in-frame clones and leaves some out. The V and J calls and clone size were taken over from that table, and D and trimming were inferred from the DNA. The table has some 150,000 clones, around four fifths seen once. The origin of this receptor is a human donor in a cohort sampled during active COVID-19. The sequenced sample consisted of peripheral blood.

The CDR3 DNA sequence: TGTGCCAGCAGCACCTACAGGGAGGGGAACACTGAAGCTTTCTTT. As protein: CASSTYREGNTEAFF. This rearrangement joins TRBV7-2 to TRBJ1-1; D is perhaps TRBD1 (6 bases). The length of the CDR3 is 15 residues. From germline, CDR1 is SGHTA and CDR2 FQGNSA. V lost 5 bases, J lost 1 base, and 14 bases lay in between.